This entry features one T cell receptor (beta chain) sequence. Assay: immunoSEQ multiplex PCR; the TCRdb copy retains only in-frame clones and omits some. The sample yields 75,000 to 80,000 clones, nearly 95% seen once. This sample is drawn from a study of OX40 agonist ivuxolimab in advanced cancers. The V and J ends lost 4 bases and 4 bases, in that order; junction bases with no gene match: 6. Germline V lookup: CDR1 SGHTA, CDR2 FQGTGA. The CDR3 runs to 14 residues. The rearrangement uses TRBV7-3 and TRBJ1-1, with TRBD1 identical over 7 bases. The source is an adult with an advanced solid tumor such as melanoma, head and neck, liver or kidney cancer. Sample: CD4+ or CD8+ T cells sorted from blood, taken in a trial of the OX40 agonist ivuxolimab. The CDR3 spells CASSYRGGGTEAFF. The CDR3 DNA follows: TGTGCCAGCAGCTACAGGGGCGGCGGCACTGAAGCTTTCTTT.